Described below is a single TCR beta chain sequence and its context. Its target is not known. These data belong to a study of graft-versus-host responses after intestinal transplantation. Deletions cut 8 bases from V and 3 bases from J, with 10 bases between. Germline-derived CDR1 and CDR2 are MNHEY and SMNVEV (reference sequence). This CDR3 comprises 12 residues. Clones were sequenced by immunoSEQ multiplex PCR, and TCRdb holds only the in-frame ones, with some missing. The sample shows roughly 40,000 clones, roughly nine tenths of them seen only once. Study-wide points: GvH clones were identified in recipient marrow, with some first appearing in ileum or blood. The study found high graft-versus-host to host-versus-graft clonal ratios in allografts of patients with graft-donor T cell macrochimerism.

Source: PBMCs, taken approximately 270 days after transplant. The J gene is TRBJ1-1, the V gene TRBV27, with D unresolved. This receptor was taken from a human patient who received an intestinal transplant, so some T cells may come from the graft donor. The CDR3 loop is CASGSLYTEAFF. In DNA, the CDR3 is TGTGCCAGCGGGTCCCTCTACACTGAAGCTTTCTTT.